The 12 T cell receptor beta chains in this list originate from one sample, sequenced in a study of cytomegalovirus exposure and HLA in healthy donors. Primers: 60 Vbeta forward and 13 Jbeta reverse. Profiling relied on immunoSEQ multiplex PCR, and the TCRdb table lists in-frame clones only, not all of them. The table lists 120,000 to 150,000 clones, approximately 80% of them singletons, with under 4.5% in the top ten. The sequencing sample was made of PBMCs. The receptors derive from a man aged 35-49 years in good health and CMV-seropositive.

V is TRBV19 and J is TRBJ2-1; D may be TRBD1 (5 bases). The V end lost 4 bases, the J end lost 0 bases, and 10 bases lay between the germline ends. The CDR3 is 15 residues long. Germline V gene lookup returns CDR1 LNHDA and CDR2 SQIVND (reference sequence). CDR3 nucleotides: TGTGCCAGTAGTAGCAGGGTAAGCTCCTACAATGAGCAGTTCTTC. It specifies CASSSRVSSYNEQFF.

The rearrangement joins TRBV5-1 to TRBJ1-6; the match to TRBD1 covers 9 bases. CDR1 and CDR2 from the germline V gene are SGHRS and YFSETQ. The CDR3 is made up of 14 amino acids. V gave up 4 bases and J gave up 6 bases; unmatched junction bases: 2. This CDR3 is CASSTGQGNSPLHF. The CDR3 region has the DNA TGCGCCAGCAGCACGGGACAGGGTAATTCACCCCTCCACTTT.

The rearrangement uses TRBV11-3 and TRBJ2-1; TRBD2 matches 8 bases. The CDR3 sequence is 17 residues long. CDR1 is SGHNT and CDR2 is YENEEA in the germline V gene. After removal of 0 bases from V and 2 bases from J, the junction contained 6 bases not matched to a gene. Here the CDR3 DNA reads TGTGCCAGCAGCTTAGATGGGAGCGGGAGTGCCTACAATGAGCAGTTCTTC. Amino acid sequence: CASSLDGSGSAYNEQFF. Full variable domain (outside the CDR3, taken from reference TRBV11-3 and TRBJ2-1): EAGVVQSPRYKIIEKKQPVAFWCNPISGHNTLYWYLQNLGQGPELLIRYENEEAVDDSQLPKDRFSAERLKGVDSTLKIQPAELGDSAVYLCASSLDGSGSAYNEQFFGPGTRLTVL.

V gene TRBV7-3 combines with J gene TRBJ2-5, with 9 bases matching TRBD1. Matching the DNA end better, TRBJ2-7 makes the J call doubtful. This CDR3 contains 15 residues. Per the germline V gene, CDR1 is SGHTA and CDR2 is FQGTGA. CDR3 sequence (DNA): TGTGCCAGCAGCGCCGGGACAGGGAATTCCTACGAGCAGTACTTC. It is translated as CASSAGTGNSYEQYF.

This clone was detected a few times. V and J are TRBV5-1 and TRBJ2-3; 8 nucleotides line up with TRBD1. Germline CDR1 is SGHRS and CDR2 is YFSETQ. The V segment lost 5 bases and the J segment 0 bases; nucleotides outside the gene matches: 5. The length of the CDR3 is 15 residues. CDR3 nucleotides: TGCGCCAGCAGGGGACAGGCCGCTAGCACAGATACGCAGTATTTT. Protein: CASRGQAASTDTQYF.

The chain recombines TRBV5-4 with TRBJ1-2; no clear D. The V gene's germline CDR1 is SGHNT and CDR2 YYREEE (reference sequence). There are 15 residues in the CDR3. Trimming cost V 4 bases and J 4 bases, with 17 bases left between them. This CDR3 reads CASSDKRTGSYGYTF. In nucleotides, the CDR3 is TGTGCCAGCAGCGATAAAAGAACCGGGAGCTATGGCTACACCTTC.

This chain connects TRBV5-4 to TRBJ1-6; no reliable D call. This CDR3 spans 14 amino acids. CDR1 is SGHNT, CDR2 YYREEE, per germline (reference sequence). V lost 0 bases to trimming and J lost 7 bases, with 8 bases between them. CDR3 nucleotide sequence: TGTGCCAGCAGCTTGGCCTTAAGCAATTCACCCCTCCACTTT. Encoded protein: CASSLALSNSPLHF.

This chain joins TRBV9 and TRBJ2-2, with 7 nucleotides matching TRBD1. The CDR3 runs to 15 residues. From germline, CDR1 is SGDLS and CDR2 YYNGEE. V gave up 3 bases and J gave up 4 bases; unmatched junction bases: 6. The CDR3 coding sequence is TGTGCCAGCAGCGCCGGGGACAGACCCACCGGGGAGCTGTTTTTT. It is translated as CASSAGDRPTGELFF.

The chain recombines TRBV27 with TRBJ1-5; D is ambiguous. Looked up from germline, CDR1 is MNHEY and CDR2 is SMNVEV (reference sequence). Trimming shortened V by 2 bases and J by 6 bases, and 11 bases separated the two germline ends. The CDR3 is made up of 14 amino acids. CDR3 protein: CASSLEGWGQPQHF. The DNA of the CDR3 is TGTGCCAGCAGTTTAGAGGGATGGGGTCAGCCCCAGCATTTT.

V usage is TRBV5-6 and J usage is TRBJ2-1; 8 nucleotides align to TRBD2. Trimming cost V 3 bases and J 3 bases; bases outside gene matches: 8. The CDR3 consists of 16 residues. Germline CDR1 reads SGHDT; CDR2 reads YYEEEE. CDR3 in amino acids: CASSSSGTRLYNEQFF. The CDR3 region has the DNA TGTGCCAGCAGCTCCTCCGGGACTAGGCTCTACAATGAGCAGTTCTTC.

This CDR3 reads CASSYSSGCGYTF. In DNA, the CDR3 is TGTGCCAGCAGTTACTCATCGGGGTGCGGCTACACCTTC. This chain uses TRBV6-5 with TRBJ1-2; D is ambiguous. This CDR3 is 13 amino acids long. The germline V and J ends were trimmed by 0 bases and 8 bases, with 10 bases remaining between them. The germline V gene encodes CDR1 MNHEY and CDR2 SVGAGI.

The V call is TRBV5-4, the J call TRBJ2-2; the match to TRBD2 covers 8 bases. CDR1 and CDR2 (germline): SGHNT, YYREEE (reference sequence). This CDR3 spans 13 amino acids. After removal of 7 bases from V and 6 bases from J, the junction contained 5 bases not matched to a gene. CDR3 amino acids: CASSGLDAGELFF. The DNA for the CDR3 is TGTGCCAGCTCGGGACTAGATGCCGGGGAGCTGTTTTTT. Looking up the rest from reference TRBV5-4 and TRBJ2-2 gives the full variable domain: ETGVTQSPTHLIKTRGQQVTLRCSSQSGHNTVSWYQQALGQGPQFIFQYYREEENGRGNFPPRFSGLQFPNYSSELNVNALELDDSALYLCASSGLDAGELFFGEGSRLTVL.